This TCR beta chain stems from a study of cytomegalovirus exposure and HLA in healthy donors. Study-wide points: Most TCR sequences proved rare, with some public TCRs found in many donors. Certain sequence variants were highly shared and formed a cluster, and this cluster was likely a sequencing artifact. Later genetic work tied a missense DCLRE1C variant to beta-chain V and J trimming. More than 15,000 TCR beta sequences were associated with HLA alleles at 0.05 false discovery rate in a later analysis.

Details on this clone: Its specificity is not known.

Amplification used 60 Vbeta primers and 13 Jbeta primers. Here immunoSEQ multiplex PCR was the method, and the copy in TCRdb shows in-frame clones only, minus some. The sample shows some 170,000 clones, just over 75% of them seen only once. The CDR3 covers 16 residues. The V and J ends lost 0 bases and 2 bases, in that order; junction bases with no gene match: 5. Germline loops: CDR1 SGHTS, CDR2 YDEGEE. The sequenced sample was PBMCs. This TCR came from a woman between 40 and 50 years old in good health and CMV-seronegative. The chain links TRBV5-8 to TRBJ2-3; TRBD1 aligns across 8 bases. CDR3 region: CASSLAGQGVTDTQYF. The CDR3 region has the DNA TGTGCCAGCAGCTTGGCAGGACAGGGAGTCACAGATACGCAGTATTTT.